The 17 T cell receptor beta chains reported below all come from one sample, sequenced in a study of human T cells and chemical hapten exposure. The time point was: patch test 1, 2 weeks after DPC sensitization. Treatment in this sample: therapeutic diphenylcyclopropenone sensitization with weekly scalp DPC. Each CDR3 protein is one row after TCRdb ran MiXCR on the RACE reads. This table holds 90,000 to 120,000 distinct CDR3 sequences, 9.5% to 11% found once. The sample consisted of whole blood, taken in connection with sensitization to the hapten diphenylcyclopropenone (DPC). The source of these receptors is a woman aged 40 to 50 with alopecia areata. Some clones in this sample may be carry-over from other donors' samples.

Note on this clonotype: A much more abundant neighbour one base away suggests this may be a read error. The V gene is TRBV11-2, the J gene TRBJ2-1; the D is unclear. The length of the CDR3 is 16 residues. CDR1 and CDR2 (germline): SGHAT, FQNNGV. The CDR3 protein is CAGSFGPWGSDNEQFF. The CDR3, as DNA: TGTGCCGGCAGCTTCGGCCCTTGGGGTTCGGACAATGAGCAGTTCTTC.

CDR3 DNA sequence: TGTGCCAGCAGTGAAAATATGGGCCTAGATGAGCAGTTCTTC. Its protein is CASSENMGLDEQFF. The chain links TRBV6-1 to TRBJ2-1, with no clear D. The germline CDR1 and CDR2 sequences are MNHNS and SASEGT. The germline V and J ends were trimmed by 2 bases and 8 bases, with 13 bases remaining between them. The CDR3 spans 14 residues.

This clonotype showed up just a few times. The chain uses TRBV7-9 and TRBJ2-7; 7 bases align to TRBD1. The CDR3 has 14 residues. V lost 8 bases and J lost 3; bases outside the gene matches: 10. Germline V gives CDR1 SEHNR, CDR2 FQNEAQ (reference sequence). In nucleotides, the CDR3 is TGTGCCAGCCGTAGAGCCGGGACAGTCTACGAGCAGTACTTC. This translates into CASRRAGTVYEQYF.

This chain joins TRBV29-1 and TRBJ2-1; weak D call: TRBD2 (5 bases). This CDR3 has 14 residues. Germline V gene sequence: CDR1 SQVTM, CDR2 ANQGSEA. V was clipped by 4 bases and J by 5 bases, with 15 bases between them. CDR3 in DNA: TGCAGCGTTGGAGCTAGCAATCCCCACAATGAGCAGTTCTTC. The encoded protein is CSVGASNPHNEQFF.

This clonotype turned up a few times. V gene TRBV29-1 combines with J gene TRBJ1-1, with 8 bases lining up with TRBD1. The J segment lost 2 bases and the V segment lost 7 bases, leaving 6 bases of the junction unmatched. This CDR3 contains 13 residues. Germline lookup yields CDR1 SQVTM and CDR2 ANQGSEA. As DNA, the CDR3 is TGCAGCGGTTCCAGGGGGCCCAACACTGAAGCTTTCTTT. It yields the protein CSGSRGPNTEAFF.

At least ten counts were recorded for this clonotype. The CDR3 region is CSASGLPAQYF. The CDR3 DNA is TGCAGTGCTAGCGGACTGCCAGCGCAGTATTTT. V and J are TRBV20-1 and TRBJ2-3; tentatively, D is TRBD2 (5 bases). This CDR3 is 11 amino acids long. The ends were cut back, 3 bases at V and 10 bases at J, with 11 bases in the middle. Germline V gene sequence: CDR1 DFQATT, CDR2 SNEGSKA (reference sequence).

In this sample, this clonotype turned up a few times. The chain links TRBV6-2 or TRBV6-3 to TRBJ2-1; TRBD2 aligns across 13 bases. The V segment lost 10 bases and the J segment 4 bases; nucleotides outside the gene matches: 10. There are 16 residues in the CDR3. Looked up from germline, CDR1 is MNHEY and CDR2 is SVGEGT. The CDR3 region has the DNA TGTGCCATTAGATCGGGACTAGCGGGGCGATACAATGAGCAGTTCTTC. Protein: CAIRSGLAGRYNEQFF.

By frequency in the sample, this clonotype is medium-sized. The rearrangement uses TRBV4-3 and TRBJ2-1; 10 bases map to TRBD1. This CDR3 has 16 amino acids. Germline V lookup: CDR1 LGHNA, CDR2 YSLEER. The V segment lost 0 bases and the J segment 6 bases; nucleotides outside the gene matches: 5. In DNA, the CDR3 is TGCGCCAGCAGCCAAGATATTGGGACAGGGGCCAATGAGCAGTTCTTC. Protein product: CASSQDIGTGANEQFF.

The CDR3 DNA reads TGTGCCAGCAGCCAAGCTATCCTCGAGCAGTTCTTC. This codes for CASSQAILEQFF. The chain joins TRBV14 to TRBJ2-1, with D hard to call. CDR3 size: 12 residues. Trimming shortened V by 1 base and J by 10 bases, and 8 bases separated the two germline ends. Per the germline V gene, CDR1 is SGHDN and CDR2 is FVKESK.

The chain combines TRBV6-2 or TRBV6-3 with TRBJ1-3, with D hard to call. The CDR3 extends over 17 amino acids. V lost 2 bases to trimming and J lost 0 bases, with 14 bases between them. Germline assignment: CDR1 MNHEY and CDR2 SVGEGT. CDR3 sequence (DNA): TGTGCCAGCAGTTACCCGAGACGGCTGAGCTCTGGAAACACCATATATTTT. Translating gives CASSYPRRLSSGNTIYF.

This clonotype was picked up many times. V and J are TRBV27 and TRBJ2-7; 9 positions match TRBD2. Germline assignment: CDR1 MNHEY and CDR2 SMNVEV (reference sequence). The CDR3 is 13 residues long. With 3 bases clipped from V and 11 bases from J, the junction kept 8 bases outside the gene matches. CDR3 amino acids: CASSFPGLAKEYF. In DNA form, the CDR3 reads TGTGCCAGCAGTTTTCCGGGACTAGCTAAAGAGTACTTC.

The genes are TRBV2 and TRBJ2-2; D perhaps matches TRBD1 (6 bases). Trimming took off 5 bases at V and 4 bases at J, with 14 bases between the two ends. CDR1 and CDR2 (germline): SNHLY, FYNNEI. CDR3 length equals 15 residues. CDR3 amino acids: CASSQGMPSTGELFF. The CDR3 DNA follows: TGTGCCAGCAGTCAGGGGATGCCATCCACCGGGGAGCTGTTTTTT.

This clonotype was observed a handful of times. This sequence joins TRBV28 and TRBJ2-2; D is possibly TRBD2 (6 bases). The CDR3 contains 15 residues. Trimming stripped 5 bases from V and 7 bases from J, with 17 bases between. The V gene's germline CDR1 is MDHEN and CDR2 SYDVKM. This CDR3 reads CASSPGGAKGGELFF. The CDR3 DNA follows: TGTGCCAGCAGTCCCGGGGGTGCTAAGGGCGGGGAGCTGTTTTTT.

This clonotype turned up a few times. The rearrangement uses TRBV7-6 and TRBJ2-1; 8 nucleotides agree with TRBD1. Trimming cost V 5 bases and J 7 bases; bases outside gene matches: 16. The CDR3 runs 17 residues. Per germline, CDR1 SGHVS and CDR2 FNYEAQ. CDR3 in DNA: TGTGCCAGCAGCGTTTCGGGGGACAGGCCCCTAGGGAATGAGCAGTTCTTC. Its protein product is CASSVSGDRPLGNEQFF.

The rearrangement joins TRBV6-9 to TRBJ2-3, with 7 nucleotides matching TRBD2. CDR1 and CDR2 (germline): MNHGY, SVAAGI. Trimming at V came to 6 bases and at J to 0 bases, leaving 6 bases not matched to a gene. The CDR3 is made up of 15 amino acids. CDR3 loop: CASSPTSLSTDTQYF. The CDR3 nucleotides are TGTGCCAGCAGCCCGACTAGCTTAAGCACAGATACGCAGTATTTT.

This clonotype has only a few counts. The chain links TRBV7-2 to TRBJ1-2; perhaps TRBD1 as D (6 bases). The CDR3 is 12 amino acids. Trimming took off 5 bases at V and 8 bases at J, with 12 bases between the two ends. Germline V gene lookup returns CDR1 SGHTA and CDR2 FQGNSA. The DNA of the CDR3 is TGTGCCAGCAGCCAGGGGCAGGGCGGCTACACCTTC. Its translation is CASSQGQGGYTF.

In this sample, this clonotype turned up a few times. The CDR3 loop is CARGRFQPQHF. The CDR3, as DNA: TGTGCCAGAGGGAGGTTTCAGCCCCAGCATTTT. The chain has TRBV6-8 and TRBJ1-5; D remains unclear. Trimming pared 9 bases from V and 6 bases from J, leaving 9 bases between. This CDR3 region has 11 residues. CDR1 is MNHGY, CDR2 SAAAGT, per germline.